This T cell receptor (beta chain) was sequenced during a study of T cell changes during pregnancy in multiple sclerosis. Looked up from germline, CDR1 is SGHTA and CDR2 is FQGNSA. Trimming pared 5 bases from V and 5 bases from J, leaving 15 bases between. The CDR3 has 14 residues. Here immunoSEQ multiplex PCR was the method, and the copy in TCRdb shows in-frame clones only, minus some. The sample consists of just over 65,000 clones, around 90% of them appearing once. This chain joins TRBV7-2 and TRBJ1-1, with a possible D match to TRBD1 (5 bases). The sequencing used peripheral blood, collected in the second trimester of pregnancy. This clonotype was obtained from a female donor with multiple sclerosis, enrolled in a pregnancy study. CDR3 in amino acids: CASSPFGGGTEAFF. In nucleotides, the CDR3 is TGTGCCAGCAGCCCATTCGGGGGAGGGACTGAAGCTTTCTTT.